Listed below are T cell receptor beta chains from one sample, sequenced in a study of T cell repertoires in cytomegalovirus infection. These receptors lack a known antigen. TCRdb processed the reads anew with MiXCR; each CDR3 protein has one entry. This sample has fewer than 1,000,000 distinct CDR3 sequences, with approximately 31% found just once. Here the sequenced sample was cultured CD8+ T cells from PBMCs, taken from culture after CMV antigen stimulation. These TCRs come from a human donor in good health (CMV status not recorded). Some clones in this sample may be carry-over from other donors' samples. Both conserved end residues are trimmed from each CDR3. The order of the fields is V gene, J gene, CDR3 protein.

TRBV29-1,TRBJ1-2,SVPNDRDYGYT
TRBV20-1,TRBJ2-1,SATSTGTSGGLSSYNEQF
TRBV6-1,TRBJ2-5,ASILGPGQANQETQY
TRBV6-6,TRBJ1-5,ASSQKGTGWQPQH
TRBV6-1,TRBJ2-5,ASRGGPQETQY
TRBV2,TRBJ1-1,ASPGGNTEAF
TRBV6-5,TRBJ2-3,ASSYSVPGPTDTQY
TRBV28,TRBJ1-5,ASTEQGSYNQPQH
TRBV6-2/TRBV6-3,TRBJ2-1,ASSYWGAGYNEQF
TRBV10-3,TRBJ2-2,AISSRGTGELF
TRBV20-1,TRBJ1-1,SARDQGRVNTEAF
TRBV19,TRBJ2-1,ASSVGGLWF
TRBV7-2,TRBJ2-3,ASSLPSGGDTQY
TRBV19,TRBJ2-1,ASSIAGQGFDEQF
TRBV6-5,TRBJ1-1,ASNPPGTEAF
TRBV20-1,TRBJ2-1,SARDRDRPYNEQF
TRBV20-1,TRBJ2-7,SVRGVGGDEQY
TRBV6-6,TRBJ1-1,ASSYSLSDSAEAF
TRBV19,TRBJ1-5,ASSPTRQPQH
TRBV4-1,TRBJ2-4,ASSQEHGRPGRD